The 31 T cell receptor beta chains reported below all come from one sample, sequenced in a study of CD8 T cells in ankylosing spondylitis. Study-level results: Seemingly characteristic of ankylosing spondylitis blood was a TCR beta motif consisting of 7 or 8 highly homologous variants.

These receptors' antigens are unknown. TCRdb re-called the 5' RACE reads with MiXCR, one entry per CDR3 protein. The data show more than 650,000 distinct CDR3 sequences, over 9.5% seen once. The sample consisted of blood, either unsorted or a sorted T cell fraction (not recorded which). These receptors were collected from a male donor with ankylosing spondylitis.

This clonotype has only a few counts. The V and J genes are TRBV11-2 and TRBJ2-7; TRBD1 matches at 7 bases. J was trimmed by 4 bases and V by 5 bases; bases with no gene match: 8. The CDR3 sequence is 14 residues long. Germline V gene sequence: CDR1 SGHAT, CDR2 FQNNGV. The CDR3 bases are TGTGCCAGCAGCGACTACAGGGGCAATTACGAGCAGTACTTC. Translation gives CASSDYRGNYEQYF.

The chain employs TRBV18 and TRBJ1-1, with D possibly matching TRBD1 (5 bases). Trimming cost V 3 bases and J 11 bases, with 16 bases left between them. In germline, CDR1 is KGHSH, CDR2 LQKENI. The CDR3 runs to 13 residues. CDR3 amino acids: CASSPGDPGEAFF. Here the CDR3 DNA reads TGTGCCAGCTCACCTGGGGACCCAGGTGAGGCTTTCTTT.

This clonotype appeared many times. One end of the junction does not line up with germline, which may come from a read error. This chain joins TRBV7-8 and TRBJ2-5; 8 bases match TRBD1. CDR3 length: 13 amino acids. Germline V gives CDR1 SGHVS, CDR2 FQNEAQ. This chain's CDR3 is CASSPRQGRTHYF. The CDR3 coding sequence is TGTGCCAGCAGCCCCAGACAGGGGAGGACCCATTACTTC.

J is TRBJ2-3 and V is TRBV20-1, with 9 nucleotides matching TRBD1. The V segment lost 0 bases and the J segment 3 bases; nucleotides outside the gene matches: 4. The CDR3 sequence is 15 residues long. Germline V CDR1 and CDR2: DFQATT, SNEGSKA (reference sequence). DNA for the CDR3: TGCAGTGCTAGAGAGGACAGGGGAGGAACAGATACGCAGTATTTT. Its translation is CSAREDRGGTDTQYF.

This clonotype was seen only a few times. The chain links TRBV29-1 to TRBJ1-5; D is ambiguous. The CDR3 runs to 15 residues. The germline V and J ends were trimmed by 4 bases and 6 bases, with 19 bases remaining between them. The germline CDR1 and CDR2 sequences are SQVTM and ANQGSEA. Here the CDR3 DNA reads TGCAGCGTTGTCTTCTCGGGAGGAGCGGGTCAGCCCCAGCATTTT. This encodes CSVVFSGGAGQPQHF.

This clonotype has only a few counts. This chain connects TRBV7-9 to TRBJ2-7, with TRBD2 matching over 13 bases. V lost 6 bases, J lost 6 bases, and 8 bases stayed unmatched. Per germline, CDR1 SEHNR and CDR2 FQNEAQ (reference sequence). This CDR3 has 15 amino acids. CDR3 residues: CASSRPRLAGGEQYF. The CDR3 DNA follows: TGTGCCAGCAGTCGTCCCAGACTAGCGGGAGGCGAGCAGTACTTC.

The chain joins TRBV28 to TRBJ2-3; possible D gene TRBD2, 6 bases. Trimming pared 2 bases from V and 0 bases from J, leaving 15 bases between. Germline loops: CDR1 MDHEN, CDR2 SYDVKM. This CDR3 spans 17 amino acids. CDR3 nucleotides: TGTGCCAGCAGTTTAGCAGGAGCGGGCCGTAGCACAGATACGCAGTATTTT. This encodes CASSLAGAGRSTDTQYF.

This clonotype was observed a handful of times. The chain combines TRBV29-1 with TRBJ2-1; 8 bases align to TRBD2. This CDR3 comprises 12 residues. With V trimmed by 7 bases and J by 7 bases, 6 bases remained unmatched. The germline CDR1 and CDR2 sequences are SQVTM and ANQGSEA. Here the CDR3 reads CSGSERGNEQFF. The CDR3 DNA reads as TGCAGCGGTAGTGAGCGGGGGAATGAGCAGTTCTTC.

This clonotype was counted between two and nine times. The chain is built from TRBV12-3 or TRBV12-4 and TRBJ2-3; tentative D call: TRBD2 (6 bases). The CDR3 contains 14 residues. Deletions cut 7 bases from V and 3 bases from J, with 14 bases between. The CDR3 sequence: CASTRGSLTDTQYF. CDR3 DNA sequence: TGTGCCAGCACCCGGGGGAGTTTGACAGATACGCAGTATTTT.

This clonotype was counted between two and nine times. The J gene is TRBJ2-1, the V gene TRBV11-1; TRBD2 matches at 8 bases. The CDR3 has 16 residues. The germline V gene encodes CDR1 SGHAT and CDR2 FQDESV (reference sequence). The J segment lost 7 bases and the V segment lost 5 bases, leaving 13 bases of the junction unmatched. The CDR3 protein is CASSNVLRRGENEQFF. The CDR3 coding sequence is TGTGCCAGCAGCAATGTGCTTCGGCGGGGGGAAAATGAGCAGTTCTTC.

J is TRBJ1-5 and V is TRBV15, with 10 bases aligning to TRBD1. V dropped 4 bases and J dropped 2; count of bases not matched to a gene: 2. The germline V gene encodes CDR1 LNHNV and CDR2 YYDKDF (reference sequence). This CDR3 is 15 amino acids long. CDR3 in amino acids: CATSTGTGGNQPQHF. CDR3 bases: TGTGCCACCAGCACCGGGACAGGGGGCAATCAGCCCCAGCATTTT.

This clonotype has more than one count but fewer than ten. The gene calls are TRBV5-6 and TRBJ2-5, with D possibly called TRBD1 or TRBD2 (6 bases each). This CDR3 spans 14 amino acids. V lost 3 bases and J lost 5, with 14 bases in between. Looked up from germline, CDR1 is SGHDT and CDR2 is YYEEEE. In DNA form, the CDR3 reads TGTGCCAGCAGCTCAGATGGGGGGCAGGAGACCCAGTACTTC. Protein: CASSSDGGQETQYF. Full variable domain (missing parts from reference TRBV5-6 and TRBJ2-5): DAGVTQSPTHLIKTRGQQVTLRCSPKSGHDTVSWYQQALGQGPQFIFQYYEEEERQRGNFPDRFSGHQFPNYSSELNVNALLLGDSALYLCASSSDGGQETQYFGPGTRLLVL.

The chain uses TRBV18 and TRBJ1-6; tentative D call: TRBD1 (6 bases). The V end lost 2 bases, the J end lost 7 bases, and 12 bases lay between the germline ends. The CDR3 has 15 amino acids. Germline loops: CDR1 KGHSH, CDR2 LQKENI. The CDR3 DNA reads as TGTGCCAGCTCACCAGGGACATTTGAGAATTCACCCCTCCACTTT. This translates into CASSPGTFENSPLHF.

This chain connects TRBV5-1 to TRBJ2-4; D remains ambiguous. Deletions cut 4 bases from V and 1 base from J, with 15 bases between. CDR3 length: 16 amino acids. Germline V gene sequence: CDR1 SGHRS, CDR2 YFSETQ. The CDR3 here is CASSKEDPRAKNIQYF. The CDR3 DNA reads TGCGCCAGCAGCAAAGAGGACCCGCGGGCCAAAAACATTCAGTACTTC.

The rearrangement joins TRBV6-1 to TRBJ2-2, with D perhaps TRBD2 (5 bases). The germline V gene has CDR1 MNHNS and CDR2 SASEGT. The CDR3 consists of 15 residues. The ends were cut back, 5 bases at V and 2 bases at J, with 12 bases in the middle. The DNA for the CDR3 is TGTGCCAGCAGTATGCCGGGAAAAAACACCGGGGAGCTGTTTTTT. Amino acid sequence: CASSMPGKNTGELFF.

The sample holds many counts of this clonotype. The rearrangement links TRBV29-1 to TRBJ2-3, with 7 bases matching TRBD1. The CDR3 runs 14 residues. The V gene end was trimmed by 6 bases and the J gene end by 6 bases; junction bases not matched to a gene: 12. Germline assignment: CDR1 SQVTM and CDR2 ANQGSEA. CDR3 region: CSVLDRAYVDTQYF. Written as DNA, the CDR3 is TGCAGCGTGCTAGACAGGGCCTACGTCGATACGCAGTATTTT.

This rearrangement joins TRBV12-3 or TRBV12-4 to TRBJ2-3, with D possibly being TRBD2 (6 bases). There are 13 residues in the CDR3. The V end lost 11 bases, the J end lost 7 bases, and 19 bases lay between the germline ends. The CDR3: CACGGERGNTQYF. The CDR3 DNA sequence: TGTGCCTGCGGAGGGGAAAGGGGAAATACGCAGTATTTT.

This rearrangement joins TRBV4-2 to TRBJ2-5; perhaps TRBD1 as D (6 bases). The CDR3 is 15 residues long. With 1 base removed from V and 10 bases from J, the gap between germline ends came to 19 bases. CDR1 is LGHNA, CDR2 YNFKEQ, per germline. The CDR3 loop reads CASSQGVGLEGDQYF. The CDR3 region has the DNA TGTGCCAGCAGCCAAGGGGTCGGTCTAGAGGGGGACCAGTACTTC.

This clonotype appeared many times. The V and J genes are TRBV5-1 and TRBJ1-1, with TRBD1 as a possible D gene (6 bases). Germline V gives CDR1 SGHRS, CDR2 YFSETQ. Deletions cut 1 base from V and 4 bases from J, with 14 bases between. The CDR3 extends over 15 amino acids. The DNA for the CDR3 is TGCGCCAGCAGCTTGTCCCCCAGACAGGCCACTGAAGCTTTCTTT. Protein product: CASSLSPRQATEAFF. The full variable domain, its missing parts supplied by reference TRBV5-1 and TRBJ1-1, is KAGVTQTPRYLIKTRGQQVTLSCSPISGHRSVSWYQQTPGQGLQFLFEYFSETQRNKGNFPGRFSGRQFSNSRSEMNVSTLELGDSALYLCASSLSPRQATEAFFGQGTRLTVV.

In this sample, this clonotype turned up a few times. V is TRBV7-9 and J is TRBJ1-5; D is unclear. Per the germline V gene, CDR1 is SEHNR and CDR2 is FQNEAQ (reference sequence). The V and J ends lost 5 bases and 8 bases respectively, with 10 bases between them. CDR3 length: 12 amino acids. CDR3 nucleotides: TGTGCCAGCAGCCTATTCGGGAAGCCCCAGCATTTT. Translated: CASSLFGKPQHF.

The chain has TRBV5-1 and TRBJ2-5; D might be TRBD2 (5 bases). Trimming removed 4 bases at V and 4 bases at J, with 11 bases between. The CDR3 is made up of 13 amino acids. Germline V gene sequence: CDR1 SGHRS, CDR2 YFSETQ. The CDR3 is CASSPSSSETQYF. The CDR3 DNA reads TGCGCCAGCAGCCCGTCTAGCTCAGAGACCCAGTACTTC.

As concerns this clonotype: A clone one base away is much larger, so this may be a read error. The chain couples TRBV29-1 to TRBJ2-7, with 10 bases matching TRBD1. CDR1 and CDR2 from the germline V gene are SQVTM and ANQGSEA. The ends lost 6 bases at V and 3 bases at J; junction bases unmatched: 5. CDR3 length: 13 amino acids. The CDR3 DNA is TGCAGCGTAAGGGGACAGGGGATCTACGAGCAGTACTTC. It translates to CSVRGQGIYEQYF.

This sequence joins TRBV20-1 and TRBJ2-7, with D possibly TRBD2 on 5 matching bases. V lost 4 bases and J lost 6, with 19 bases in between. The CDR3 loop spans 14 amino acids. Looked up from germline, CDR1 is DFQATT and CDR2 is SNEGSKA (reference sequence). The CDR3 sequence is CSATHRGHLSEQYF. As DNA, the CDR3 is TGCAGTGCTACCCACCGGGGTCACCTTTCCGAGCAGTACTTC.

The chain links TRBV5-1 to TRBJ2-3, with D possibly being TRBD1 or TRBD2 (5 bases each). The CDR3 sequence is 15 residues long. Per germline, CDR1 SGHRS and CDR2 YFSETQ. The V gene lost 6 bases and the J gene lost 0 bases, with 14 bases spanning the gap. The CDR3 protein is CASTVGTASTDTQYF. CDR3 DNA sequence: TGCGCCAGCACCGTCGGGACGGCTAGCACAGATACGCAGTATTTT.

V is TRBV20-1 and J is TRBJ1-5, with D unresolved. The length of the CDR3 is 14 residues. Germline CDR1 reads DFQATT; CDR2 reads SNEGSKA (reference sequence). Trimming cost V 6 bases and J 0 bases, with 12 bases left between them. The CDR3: CSAPPEYSNQPQHF. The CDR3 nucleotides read TGCAGTGCCCCACCAGAATATAGCAATCAGCCCCAGCATTTT.

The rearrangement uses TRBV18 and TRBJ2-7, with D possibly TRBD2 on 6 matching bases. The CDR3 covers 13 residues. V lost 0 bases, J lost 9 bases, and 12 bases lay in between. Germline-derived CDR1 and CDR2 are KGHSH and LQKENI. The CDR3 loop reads CASSPPSSGVQYF. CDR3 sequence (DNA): TGTGCCAGCTCACCACCCTCCTCGGGGGTGCAGTACTTC.

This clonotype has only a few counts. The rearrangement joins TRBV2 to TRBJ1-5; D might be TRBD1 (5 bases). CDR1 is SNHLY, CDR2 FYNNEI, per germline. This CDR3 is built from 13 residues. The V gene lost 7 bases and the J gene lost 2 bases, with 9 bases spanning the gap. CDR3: CASTQGRNQPQHF. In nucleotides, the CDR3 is TGTGCCAGCACCCAGGGCCGCAATCAGCCCCAGCATTTT.

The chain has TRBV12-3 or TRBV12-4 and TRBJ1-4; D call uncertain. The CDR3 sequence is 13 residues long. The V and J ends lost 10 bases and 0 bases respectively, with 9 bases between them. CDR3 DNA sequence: TGTGCCACCGGATGGGCAACTAATGAAAAACTGTTTTTT. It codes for CATGWATNEKLFF.

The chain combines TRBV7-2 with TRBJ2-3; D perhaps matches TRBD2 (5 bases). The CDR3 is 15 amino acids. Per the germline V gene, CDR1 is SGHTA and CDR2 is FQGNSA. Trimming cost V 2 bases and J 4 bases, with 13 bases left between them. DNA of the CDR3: TGTGCCAGCAGCTTAATGCTAGCTCGGGCAGATACGCAGTATTTT. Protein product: CASSLMLARADTQYF.

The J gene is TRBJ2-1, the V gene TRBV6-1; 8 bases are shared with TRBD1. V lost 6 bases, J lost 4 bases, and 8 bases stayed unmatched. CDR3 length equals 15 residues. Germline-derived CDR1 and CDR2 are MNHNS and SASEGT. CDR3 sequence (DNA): TGTGCCAGCAGACCCCCCAGGGGGCCTTACAATGAGCAGTTCTTC. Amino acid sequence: CASRPPRGPYNEQFF.

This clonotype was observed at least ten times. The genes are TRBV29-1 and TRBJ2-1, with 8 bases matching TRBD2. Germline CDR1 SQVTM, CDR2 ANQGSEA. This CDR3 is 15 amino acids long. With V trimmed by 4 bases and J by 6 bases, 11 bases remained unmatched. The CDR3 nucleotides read TGCAGCGTTGGTCCCGTGCGGGGGGCAAGCAATGAGCAGTTCTTC. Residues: CSVGPVRGASNEQFF.